This T cell receptor (beta chain) was sequenced during a study of cytomegalovirus exposure and HLA in healthy donors. Study-level points and caveats: In a later analysis, compared with equally common non-associated chains, HLA-associated beta chains were more expanded.

A remark on this clone: Its antigen is undetermined.

At the time of sampling, donors were nominally healthy, though unrecorded immune exposures were likely. The primer mix had 60 Vbeta and 13 Jbeta primers. TCRdb keeps only in-frame clones here, not all; method: immunoSEQ multiplex PCR. The table lists fewer than 120,000 clones, about 86% of them singletons. This clonotype originated in a man aged 40-49 years in good health and CMV-seronegative. Sequenced input: PBMCs.

CDR3 in amino acids: CASRSQGLGFYGYTF. As DNA, the CDR3 is TGTGCCAGCAGATCCCAGGGGTTAGGGTTCTATGGCTACACCTTC. The chain joins TRBV28 to TRBJ1-2; D is possibly TRBD1 (6 bases). The CDR3 has 15 amino acids. Deletions cut 6 bases from V and 4 bases from J, with 18 bases between. Germline V gene lookup returns CDR1 MDHEN and CDR2 SYDVKM.